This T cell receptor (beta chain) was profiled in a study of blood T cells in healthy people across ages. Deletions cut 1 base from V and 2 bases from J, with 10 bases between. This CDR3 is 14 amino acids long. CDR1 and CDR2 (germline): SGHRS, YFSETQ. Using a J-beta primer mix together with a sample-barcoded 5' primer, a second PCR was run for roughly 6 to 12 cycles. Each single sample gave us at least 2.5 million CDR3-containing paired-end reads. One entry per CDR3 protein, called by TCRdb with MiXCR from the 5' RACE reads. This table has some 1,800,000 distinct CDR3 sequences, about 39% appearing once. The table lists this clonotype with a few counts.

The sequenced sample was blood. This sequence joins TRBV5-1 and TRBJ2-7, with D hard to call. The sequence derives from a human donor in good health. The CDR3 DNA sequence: TGCGCCAGCAGCTTGTTCTACGGAACCTACGAGCAGTACTTC. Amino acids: CASSLFYGTYEQYF.